These 12 T cell receptor beta chains were all obtained from the same sample, sequenced in a study of cytomegalovirus exposure and HLA in healthy donors. Primers for the PCR totalled 60 Vbeta and 13 Jbeta. Clones were sequenced by immunoSEQ multiplex PCR, and TCRdb holds only the in-frame ones, with some missing. The table lists about 130,000 clones, roughly 75% of them singletons. Sequenced sample: PBMCs. The receptors were gathered from a female donor in good health and CMV-seronegative.

The chain is built from TRBV4-1 and TRBJ2-3, with D unresolved. From germline, CDR1 is MGHRA and CDR2 YSYEKL. The CDR3 covers 13 residues. V lost 4 bases to trimming and J lost 2 bases, with 7 bases between them. As DNA, the CDR3 is TGCGCCAGCAGCCGTTCTGTCACAGATACGCAGTATTTT. Translation: CASSRSVTDTQYF.

V gene TRBV27 combines with J gene TRBJ2-5, with 9 bases identical to TRBD2. Looked up from germline, CDR1 is MNHEY and CDR2 is SMNVEV (reference sequence). The CDR3 has 15 amino acids. The V and J ends lost 2 bases and 11 bases, in that order; junction bases with no gene match: 12. The CDR3 loop is CASSLTGLASREQYF. For the CDR3, the DNA is TGTGCCAGCAGTTTAACCGGACTAGCGTCTAGAGAGCAGTACTTC.

This sequence joins TRBV30 and TRBJ1-3; 7 positions match TRBD1. Trimming cost V 2 bases and J 8 bases; bases outside gene matches: 12. The germline gives CDR1 GTSNPN, CDR2 SVGIG (reference sequence). CDR3 length: 15 residues. The CDR3 loop is CAWSMGQFVRDTIYF. The CDR3 DNA is TGTGCCTGGAGTATGGGACAGTTTGTTAGGGACACCATATATTTT. The full variable domain, with the rest looked up from reference TRBV30 and TRBJ1-3, is SQTIHQWPATLVQPVGSPLSLECTVEGTSNPNLYWYRQAAGRGLQLLFYSVGIGQISSEVPQNLSASRPQDRQFILSSKKLLLSDSGFYLCAWSMGQFVRDTIYFGEGSWLTVV.

This chain uses TRBV6-1 with TRBJ1-2; 7 bases map to TRBD1. CDR1 and CDR2 (germline): MNHNS, SASEGT. The J segment lost 4 bases and the V segment lost 6 bases, leaving 8 bases of the junction unmatched. The CDR3 consists of 14 residues. Here the CDR3 DNA reads TGTGCCAGCAGCCCGGGACAGCTTTTCTATGGCTACACCTTC. Its translation is CASSPGQLFYGYTF.

The chain has TRBV6-5 and TRBJ2-7; TRBD1 aligns across 10 bases. This CDR3 comprises 14 residues. The J segment lost 6 bases and the V segment lost 3 bases, leaving 5 bases of the junction unmatched. Germline CDR1 reads MNHEY; CDR2 reads SVGAGI. The CDR3 sequence: CASSYGTGALEQYF. The DNA for the CDR3 is TGTGCCAGCAGTTATGGGACAGGGGCCCTCGAGCAGTACTTC.

The chain employs TRBV15 and TRBJ2-7; 9 bases are a match to TRBD1. The CDR3 has 16 residues. From germline, CDR1 is LNHNV and CDR2 YYDKDF (reference sequence). J lost 3 bases, V lost 0 bases, and 6 bases had no gene match. The CDR3 reads CATSREAQGAGYEQYF. The CDR3 nucleotides are TGTGCCACCAGCAGAGAGGCACAGGGGGCGGGCTACGAGCAGTACTTC.

The rearrangement uses TRBV18 and TRBJ2-7, with 12 bases lining up with TRBD1. The CDR3 extends over 14 amino acids. J lost 6 bases, V lost 7 bases, and 7 bases had no gene match. The germline V gene has CDR1 KGHSH and CDR2 LQKENI. The CDR3 nucleotides read TGTGCCAGCTACTCCGGGACAGGGGGCGTCGAGCAGTACTTC. It translates to CASYSGTGGVEQYF.

The J gene is TRBJ2-1, the V gene TRBV30; 13 positions match TRBD2. V lost 2 bases, J lost 10 bases, and 8 bases stayed unmatched. Looked up from germline, CDR1 is GTSNPN and CDR2 is SVGIG (reference sequence). The CDR3 is 15 residues long. CDR3 coding DNA: TGTGCCTGGAGTCCCGGACTAGCGGGAGTTGGGGAGCAGTTCTTC. Its translation is CAWSPGLAGVGEQFF.

The chain links TRBV5-5 to TRBJ2-7; 7 bases align to TRBD2. V was pared by 2 bases and J by 2 bases, with 7 bases of the junction left unmatched. The CDR3 runs to 15 residues. The germline gives CDR1 SGHKS, CDR2 YYEKEE (reference sequence). The DNA of the CDR3 is TGTGCCAGCAGCTTAGTCCCGGGAGGAACCTACGAGCAGTACTTC. It codes for CASSLVPGGTYEQYF.

This clone was detected only a few times. The chain carries TRBV7-8 and TRBJ2-2, with 9 nucleotides matching TRBD1. CDR3 length: 17 residues. The ends lost 7 bases at V and 5 bases at J; junction bases unmatched: 14. Per the germline V gene, CDR1 is SGHVS and CDR2 is FQNEAQ. CDR3 nucleotides: TGTGCCAGCACCCCGGCAGGGACAGGGAGCAATACCGGGGAGCTGTTTTTT. The encoded protein is CASTPAGTGSNTGELFF. Filled out from reference TRBV7-8 and TRBJ2-2, the complete variable domain reads GAGVSQSPRYKVAKRGQDVALRCDPISGHVSLFWYQQALGQGPEFLTYFQNEAQLDKSGLPSDRFFAERPEGSVSTLKIQRTQQEDSAVYLCASTPAGTGSNTGELFFGEGSRLTVL.

This chain's CDR3 is CASSEDRGAKGYTF. CDR3 nucleotides: TGTGCCAGCAGTGAGGACAGGGGAGCAAAGGGCTACACCTTC. V is TRBV6-1 and J is TRBJ1-2, with 9 positions matching TRBD1. The germline CDR1 and CDR2 sequences are MNHNS and SASEGT. With V trimmed by 3 bases and J by 8 bases, 7 bases remained unmatched. The CDR3 loop spans 14 amino acids.

The chain links TRBV28 to TRBJ1-2; 7 nucleotides match TRBD1. Germline assignment: CDR1 MDHEN and CDR2 SYDVKM. The CDR3 contains 15 residues. After removal of 6 bases from V and 4 bases from J, the junction contained 11 bases not matched to a gene. CDR3 nucleotide sequence: TGTGCCAGCAGCAGGATGACAGGGCCAATCTATGGCTACACCTTC. This translates into CASSRMTGPIYGYTF.